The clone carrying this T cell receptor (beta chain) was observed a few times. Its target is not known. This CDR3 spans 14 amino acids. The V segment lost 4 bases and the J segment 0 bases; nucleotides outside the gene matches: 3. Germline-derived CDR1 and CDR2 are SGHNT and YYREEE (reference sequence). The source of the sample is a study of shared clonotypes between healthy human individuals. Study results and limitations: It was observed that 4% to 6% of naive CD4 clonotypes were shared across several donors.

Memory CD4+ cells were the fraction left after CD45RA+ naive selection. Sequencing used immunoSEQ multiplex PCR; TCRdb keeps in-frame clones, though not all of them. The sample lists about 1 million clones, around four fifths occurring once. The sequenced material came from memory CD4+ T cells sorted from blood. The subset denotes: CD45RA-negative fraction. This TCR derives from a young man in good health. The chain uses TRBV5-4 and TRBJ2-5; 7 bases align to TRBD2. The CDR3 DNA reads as TGTGCCAGCAGCATAGCGGGTAACCAAGAGACCCAGTACTTC. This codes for CASSIAGNQETQYF.